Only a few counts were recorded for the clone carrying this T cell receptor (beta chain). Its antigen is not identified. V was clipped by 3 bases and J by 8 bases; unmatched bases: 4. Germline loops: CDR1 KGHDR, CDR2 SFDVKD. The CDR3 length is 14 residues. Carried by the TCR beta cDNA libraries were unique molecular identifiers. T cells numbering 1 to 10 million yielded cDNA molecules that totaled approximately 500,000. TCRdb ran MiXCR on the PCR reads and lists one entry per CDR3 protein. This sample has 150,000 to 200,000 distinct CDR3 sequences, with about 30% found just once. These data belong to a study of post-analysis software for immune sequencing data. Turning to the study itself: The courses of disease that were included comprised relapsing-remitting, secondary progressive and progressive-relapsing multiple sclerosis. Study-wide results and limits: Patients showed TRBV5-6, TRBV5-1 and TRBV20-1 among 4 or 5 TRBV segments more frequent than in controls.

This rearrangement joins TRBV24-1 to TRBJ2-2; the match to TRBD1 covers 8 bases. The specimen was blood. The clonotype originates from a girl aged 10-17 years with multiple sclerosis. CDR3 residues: CATSDPGQGGELFF. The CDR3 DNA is TGTGCCACCAGTGATCCCGGACAGGGAGGGGAGCTGTTTTTT.